A selection of T cell receptor beta chains follows, all from one sample in a study of CD4 T cells in relation to SARS-CoV-2 and coronaviruses. Their specific antigens are unknown. Using immunoSEQ multiplex PCR, the repertoire was profiled, and TCRdb retains in-frame clones only, with some absent. The top ten hold 18% of the sample, which has some 26,000 clones, roughly 80% seen once. Specimen: CD4+ T cells from PBMCs, cultured in vitro. These TCRs come from a human donor in good health. The CDR3 runs from the conserved cysteine through the conserved F or W. A D gene is named only where the DNA matches it firmly.

D gene,J gene,V gene,CDR3 protein
-,TRBJ1-3,TRBV24-1,CATREGGAGNTIYF
-,TRBJ2-3,TRBV6-2/TRBV6-3,CASSYTRQLTSTDTQYF
TRBD1,TRBJ2-3,TRBV19,CASSIVPGQGGDTQYF
TRBD2,TRBJ2-1,TRBV7-7,CASSLGTSGTYNEQFF
TRBD1,TRBJ1-3,TRBV18,CASSPEGAPGNTIYF
-,TRBJ1-1,TRBV5-1,CASRAQVLNTEAFF
-,TRBJ2-1,TRBV9,CASSVVGSGTNEQFF
TRBD1,TRBJ1-4,TRBV10-1,CASSRRDRRNEKLFF
-,TRBJ2-2,TRBV7-3,CASSLTVAGELFF
-,TRBJ1-5,TRBV7-9,CASSLAEQGPQHF
-,TRBJ1-1,TRBV15,CATSRDLPGTNTEAFF
TRBD1,TRBJ2-7,TRBV7-9,CASSQDRVSEQYF
TRBD2,TRBJ2-7,TRBV3-1/TRBV3-2,CASSPPGLAGGYEQYF
-,TRBJ1-1,TRBV6-1,CASSEIGGASNTEAFF
-,TRBJ1-3,TRBV5-1,CASSVKGDSGNTIYF
TRBD1,TRBJ1-2,TRBV3-1/TRBV3-2,CASSQVVSGGYTF
-,TRBJ1-5,TRBV30,CAWTEDSNQPQHF
-,TRBJ1-1,TRBV6-5,CASSYWSGTNTEAFF
-,TRBJ1-1,TRBV7-2,CASSLSENPTGEAFF
-,TRBJ1-6,TRBV12-5,CASGLVLGLMVNSPLHF
-,TRBJ1-5,TRBV25-1,CASGTDHQPQHF
TRBD1,TRBJ2-1,TRBV12-3/TRBV12-4,CASRHGTGVQFF
-,TRBJ2-1,TRBV5-1,CASSTTGNSIIEQFF
-,TRBJ1-1,TRBV3-1/TRBV3-2,CASSPYTNRPKNTEAFF
-,TRBJ1-5,TRBV24-1,CATSGWGNQPQHF
-,TRBJ2-5,TRBV10-3,CAISESTGVKGETQYF
TRBD2,TRBJ2-7,TRBV6-6,CASTGGGYEQYF
-,TRBJ1-2,TRBV3-1/TRBV3-2,CASSHPLLARGYTF
TRBD2,TRBJ2-5,TRBV2,CASSGLAGGTNMRRQETQYF
-,TRBJ1-1,TRBV9,CASSASIHRLAIAEAFF
-,TRBJ2-2,TRBV6-6,CASSYLGGTAAGELFF
-,TRBJ1-5,TRBV3-1/TRBV3-2,CASSRGAADNQPQHF
TRBD2,TRBJ2-5,TRBV7-9,CASSISGGYQETQYF
-,TRBJ1-2,TRBV5-6,CASSPGGLGYGYTF
-,TRBJ2-1,TRBV7-3,CASSPQSRANEQFF
-,TRBJ2-7,TRBV24-1,CATGETRVEQYF
TRBD1,TRBJ2-1,TRBV30,CAWSRNRGEYNEQFF
TRBD1,TRBJ2-5,TRBV19,CASTRTGIMQETQYF
-,TRBJ2-1,TRBV18,CASSGGWNYNEQFF
-,TRBJ2-7,TRBV2,CASMRNGKNYEQYF
TRBD1,TRBJ1-5,TRBV6-1,CASSDPGQPNQPQHF
-,TRBJ1-6,TRBV14,CASSPEQSPLHF
-,TRBJ2-3,TRBV9,CASSVLSRSDTQYF
-,TRBJ1-5,TRBV6-5,CASWLGQVRNQPQHF